Each of the 14 T cell receptor beta chains below was sequenced from the same sample in a study of T cells in Graves' hyperthyroidism and ophthalmopathy. TCR beta CDR3 regions were amplified from RNA. The study used the HTBI primer set for a first-round RT-PCR of the TCR CDR3. TCRdb called the multiplex PCR reads again in MiXCR, with one record for every CDR3 protein. The sample consists of a few hundred thousand distinct CDR3 sequences, 17% of them appearing once. Sample: blood. These receptors came from an older woman with Graves' ophthalmopathy.

This chain connects TRBV11-2 to TRBJ2-1, with 7 bases aligning to TRBD1. The CDR3 runs 16 residues. Germline V CDR1 and CDR2: SGHAT, FQNNGV. After removal of 3 bases from V and 0 bases from J, the junction contained 5 bases not matched to a gene. The CDR3 DNA reads TGTGCCAGCAGCTTGGGACAGCAGAGCTCCTACAATGAGCAGTTCTTC. Translation: CASSLGQQSSYNEQFF.

Details on this clonotype: Being one base from a much bigger clone, this may be a read error. The DNA for the CDR3 is TGTGCCAGCCAAAGGACGGGCGAGCAGTTCTTC. It codes for CASQRTGEQFF. The rearrangement links TRBV2 to TRBJ2-1; D uncertain. V lost 8 bases, J lost 10 bases, and 12 bases lay in between. This CDR3 is 11 amino acids long. Germline assignment: CDR1 SNHLY and CDR2 FYNNEI. Full variable domain (rest looked up from reference TRBV2 and TRBJ2-1): EPEVTQTPSHQVTQMGQEVILRCVPISNHLYFYWYRQILGQKVEFLVSFYNNEISEKSEIFDDQFSVERPDGSNFTLKIRSTKLEDSAMYFCASQRTGEQFFGPGTRLTVL.

The table lists this clonotype with a few counts. The J gene is TRBJ2-6, the V gene TRBV5-5; either TRBD1 or TRBD2 may fit D (5 bases each). CDR1 and CDR2 from the germline V gene are SGHKS and YYEKEE (reference sequence). CDR3 length: 18 residues. Between the trimmed V and J ends, which lost 1 base and 0 bases, there was a span of 14 bases. The CDR3 sequence: CASSLSGPGSSGANVLTF. CDR3 sequence (DNA): TGTGCCAGCAGCTTGTCAGGGCCGGGAAGCTCTGGGGCCAACGTCCTGACTTTC.

This clonotype came up many times. V usage is TRBV7-2 and J usage is TRBJ2-2, with D maybe TRBD2 (7 bases). V was trimmed by 5 bases and J by 5 bases, leaving 21 bases between them. Germline CDR1 SGHTA, CDR2 FQGNSA. The CDR3 totals 17 residues. CDR3 protein: CASSPGGGSRLTGELFF. The CDR3 nucleotides read TGTGCCAGCAGCCCCGGGGGCGGGAGCCGACTTACCGGGGAGCTGTTTTTT.

This clonotype was seen many times. This rearrangement joins TRBV11-2 to TRBJ2-1; 9 positions agree with TRBD2. The germline V gene has CDR1 SGHAT and CDR2 FQNNGV. The CDR3 contains 15 residues. The junction had 7 bases not matched to a gene; V was cut back by 4 bases and J by 6 bases. The CDR3 region has the DNA TGTGCCAGCAGCTCAGTTAGCGGGAGATTCAATGAGCAGTTCTTC. This sequence encodes CASSSVSGRFNEQFF.

This clonotype was detected many times. Written as DNA, the CDR3 is TGTGCCATCAGTGACACCGCCGGCAATCAGCCCCAGCATTTT. Protein: CAISDTAGNQPQHF. This chain uses TRBV10-3 with TRBJ1-5; D unresolved. Germline V gives CDR1 ENHRY, CDR2 SYGVKD. With 3 bases removed from V and 2 bases from J, the gap between germline ends came to 8 bases. The CDR3 is made up of 14 amino acids.

This clonotype was seen many times. CDR3 region: CSARPPGSGEKLFF. The CDR3 coding sequence is TGCAGTGCTAGACCCCCAGGCTCGGGCGAAAAACTGTTTTTT. This chain joins TRBV20-1 and TRBJ1-4; D remains unclear. The V end was cut by 2 bases, the J end by 8 bases, with 15 bases between. The CDR3 totals 14 residues. Germline lookup yields CDR1 DFQATT and CDR2 SNEGSKA (reference sequence).

The J gene is TRBJ2-5, the V gene TRBV12-3 or TRBV12-4; weak D call: TRBD1 (6 bases). Trimming stripped 5 bases from V and 1 base from J, with 11 bases between. The CDR3 length is 14 residues. CDR3 DNA sequence: TGTGCCAGCAGTCCGGGACACCCCCAAGAGACCCAGTACTTC. Protein product: CASSPGHPQETQYF.

With regard to this clonotype: Given the absence of the conserved phenylalanine or tryptophan at the CDR3 end, a read error is likely. The rearrangement links TRBV4-3 to TRBJ2-2; D unresolved. Trimming stripped 0 bases from V and 1 base from J, with 9 bases between. The CDR3 covers 16 residues. The germline V gene has CDR1 LGHNA and CDR2 YSLEER. This CDR3 is CASSQDRTGNTGELFL. In DNA form, the CDR3 reads TGCGCCAGCAGCCAAGATCGGACGGGGAACACCGGGGAGCTGTTTCTT.

The V gene is TRBV4-2, the J gene TRBJ2-4; 12 positions agree with TRBD2. The CDR3 spans 15 residues. V lost 1 base, J lost 8 bases, and 3 bases stayed unmatched. Germline V CDR1 and CDR2: LGHNA, YNFKEQ. The CDR3 coding sequence is TGTGCCAGCAGCCAAGCCAGGACTAGCGGGGACATTCAGTACTTC. Translated: CASSQARTSGDIQYF.

J is TRBJ1-1 and V is TRBV5-8; D may be TRBD1 (6 bases). The V end lost 2 bases, the J end lost 4 bases, and 15 bases lay between the germline ends. CDR3 size: 15 residues. In germline, CDR1 is SGHTS, CDR2 YDEGEE. The CDR3 spells CASSFGGLSGTEAFF. CDR3 nucleotides: TGTGCCAGCAGCTTCGGGGGGCTGAGCGGCACTGAAGCTTTCTTT.

This rearrangement joins TRBV4-3 to TRBJ2-2; tentative D call: TRBD2 (6 bases). Trimming stripped 6 bases from V and 3 bases from J, with 23 bases between. The germline V gene encodes CDR1 LGHNA and CDR2 YSLEER. This CDR3 has 18 residues. The CDR3 sequence: CASRPTRSGSDYTGELFF. The CDR3, as DNA: TGCGCCAGCAGACCTACCCGATCCGGGAGTGACTACACCGGGGAGCTGTTTTTT.

This clonotype was counted between two and nine times. This chain links TRBV4-3 with TRBJ2-3, with 11 positions matching TRBD2. CDR1 is LGHNA and CDR2 is YSLEER in the germline V gene. J was trimmed by 5 bases and V by 4 bases; bases with no gene match: 8. The CDR3 length is 16 residues. In nucleotides, the CDR3 is TGCGCCAGCAGCCCCTTAACTAGCGGGGGTGGAGATACGCAGTATTTT. It encodes CASSPLTSGGGDTQYF.

This clonotype was recorded a few times. This CDR3 is CASRSLADSSYNEQFF. CDR3 nucleotides: TGTGCCAGCAGGTCACTAGCGGATAGCTCCTACAATGAGCAGTTCTTC. V is TRBV28 and J is TRBJ2-1; 8 nucleotides agree with TRBD2. The ends lost 6 bases at V and 0 bases at J; junction bases unmatched: 7. CDR3 size: 16 residues. Germline CDR1 and CDR2: MDHEN and SYDVKM.